Listed here are 20 T cell receptor beta chains from one sample, sequenced in a study of blood T cell repertoires in COVID-19. Sequencing was performed with immunoSEQ multiplex PCR; in TCRdb, only in-frame clones are kept and a portion is missing. The data hold some 270,000 clones, with around nine tenths observed a single time. The sequenced material came from PBMCs or T cells enriched from blood (not recorded which). These receptor sequences come from a woman in her thirties or forties who had recovered from COVID-19.

The rearrangement uses TRBV7-2 and TRBJ1-2; TRBD1 might be the D (5 bases). V was shortened by 4 bases and J by 3 bases, with 9 bases between the two germline ends. Per germline, CDR1 SGHTA and CDR2 FQGNSA. There are 13 residues in the CDR3. The CDR3 sequence is CASSYDSYYGYTF. CDR3 nucleotide sequence: TGTGCCAGCAGCTACGACAGCTACTATGGCTACACCTTC.

This clone was seen just once. The rearrangement joins TRBV7-2 to TRBJ2-1, with TRBD2 matching over 10 bases. This CDR3 is 15 amino acids long. Trimming removed 5 bases from V and 7 bases from J; junction bases left unmatched: 8. Germline V gene data show CDR1 as SGHTA and CDR2 as FQGNSA. The CDR3 nucleotides are TGTGCCAGCAGCGCGGGACTAGCGAGGACGAATGAGCAGTTCTTC. Amino acids: CASSAGLARTNEQFF.

The CDR3 DNA is TGTGCCAGCCTAAGAGGGTACACTGAAGCTTTCTTT. It encodes CASLRGYTEAFF. The J gene is TRBJ1-1, the V gene TRBV6-5; D not certain. This CDR3 spans 12 amino acids. Germline lookup yields CDR1 MNHEY and CDR2 SVGAGI. Trimming removed 8 bases from V and 3 bases from J, with 10 bases in between.

The genes are TRBV11-2 and TRBJ2-5, with TRBD1 matching 7 bases. The CDR3 contains 14 residues. Trimming at V came to 4 bases and at J to 1 base, leaving 3 bases not matched to a gene. Germline V gives CDR1 SGHAT, CDR2 FQNNGV. This CDR3 reads CASSYGTVQETQYF. The CDR3 DNA follows: TGTGCCAGCAGCTACGGGACAGTCCAAGAGACCCAGTACTTC.

This clone was observed once. This chain joins TRBV2 and TRBJ2-3; TRBD1 agrees at 8 bases. Germline-derived CDR1 and CDR2 are SNHLY and FYNNEI. V was pared by 6 bases and J by 11 bases, with 7 bases of the junction left unmatched. The CDR3 sequence is 12 residues long. CDR3 amino acids: CASRDHRGRQYF. CDR3 bases: TGTGCCAGCAGGGACCACAGGGGGAGGCAGTATTTT.

The rearrangement links TRBV14 to TRBJ1-5, with 8 bases aligning to TRBD1. V lost 5 bases to trimming and J lost 4 bases; unmatched junction nucleotides: 4. CDR1 is SGHDN, CDR2 FVKESK, per germline. CDR3 length: 14 amino acids. The CDR3 protein is CASSLGQGNQPQHF. CDR3 nucleotide sequence: TGTGCCAGCAGCTTAGGACAGGGAAATCAGCCCCAGCATTTT.

The V gene is TRBV19, the J gene TRBJ1-1, with 7 bases lining up with TRBD1. V lost 5 bases to trimming and J lost 4 bases; unmatched junction nucleotides: 7. CDR1 is LNHDA and CDR2 is SQIVND in the germline V gene (reference sequence). CDR3 length: 14 residues. The CDR3 nucleotides read TGTGCCAGTAGTGGACAGGTACCGGGCACTGAAGCTTTCTTT. Translating gives CASSGQVPGTEAFF.

V gene TRBV4-1 combines with J gene TRBJ2-1, with TRBD1 identical over 9 bases. Unmatched junction bases numbered 6, after V lost 2 bases and J lost 4 bases. Germline V gene data show CDR1 as MGHRA and CDR2 as YSYEKL. The CDR3 loop spans 16 amino acids. CDR3 nucleotides: TGCGCCAGCAGCCAACCCGGGACAGGGAAATACAATGAGCAGTTCTTC. It encodes CASSQPGTGKYNEQFF.

The chain couples TRBV7-2 to TRBJ1-3, with D perhaps TRBD1 (5 bases). CDR1 SGHTA and CDR2 FQGNSA come from the germline V gene. The V and J ends lost 7 bases and 0 bases respectively, with 16 bases between them. The CDR3 is 16 amino acids. CDR3 nucleotides: TGTGCCAGCACCCTGGGGGGAGTGCCCTCTGGAAACACCATATATTTT. Translated, it gives CASTLGGVPSGNTIYF.

The rearrangement joins TRBV15 to TRBJ1-2, with TRBD1 as a possible D gene (5 bases). V was shortened by 0 bases and J by 12 bases, with 26 bases between the two germline ends. The CDR3 contains 17 residues. Looked up from germline, CDR1 is LNHNV and CDR2 is YYDKDF (reference sequence). The CDR3 loop is CATSREILISPTQGNTF. The CDR3, as DNA: TGTGCCACCAGCAGAGAGATCCTTATAAGCCCGACTCAGGGAAACACCTTC.

The chain recombines TRBV5-1 with TRBJ2-5; TRBD1 agrees at 9 bases. Trimming took 4 bases from V and 4 from J; bases not matched to a gene: 5. Germline V gives CDR1 SGHRS, CDR2 YFSETQ. The CDR3 extends over 14 amino acids. The CDR3 nucleotides are TGCGCCAGCAGCCACAGGGGGCGCGGAGAGACCCAGTACTTC. It specifies CASSHRGRGETQYF.

The rearrangement uses TRBV7-2 and TRBJ2-2; 9 nucleotides align to TRBD2. V lost 5 bases to trimming and J lost 7 bases; unmatched junction nucleotides: 5. CDR3 length: 14 amino acids. Germline V gene sequence: CDR1 SGHTA, CDR2 FQGNSA. The CDR3 protein is CASSRTSVGGELFF. As DNA, the CDR3 is TGTGCCAGCAGCCGGACTAGCGTAGGCGGGGAGCTGTTTTTT.

This chain links TRBV5-1 with TRBJ2-5, with 15 bases matching TRBD2. Germline V gene data show CDR1 as SGHRS and CDR2 as YFSETQ. The V gene end was trimmed by 2 bases and the J gene end by 3 bases; junction bases not matched to a gene: 5. CDR3 size: 17 residues. The CDR3 DNA follows: TGCGCCAGCAGCTTTGTTGGACTAGCGGGGGGGAAAGAGACCCAGTACTTC. The encoded protein is CASSFVGLAGGKETQYF.

The V and J genes are TRBV3-1 (or the pseudogene TRBV3-2) and TRBJ1-2; D is undetermined. The CDR3 sequence is 12 residues long. Deletions cut 0 bases from V and 9 bases from J, with 8 bases between. Germline CDR1 LGHDT, CDR2 YNNKEL (reference sequence). The CDR3 reads CASSQDLRRYTF. CDR3 in DNA: TGTGCCAGCAGCCAAGATCTGAGGCGCTACACCTTC.

The chain carries TRBV6-6 and TRBJ1-2, with D tentatively TRBD1 (5 bases). Germline-derived CDR1 and CDR2 are MNHNY and SVGAGI (reference sequence). Trimming left V 0 bases short and J 5 bases short, with 13 bases between. CDR3 length equals 15 residues. CDR3 in DNA: TGTGCCAGCAGTTACTCAGGACAATTTCAATATGGCTACACCTTC. This gives the protein CASSYSGQFQYGYTF.

The chain has TRBV19 and TRBJ1-4, with 8 bases lining up with TRBD1. The trim removed 3 bases at V and 8 bases at J, leaving 5 bases unmatched. Germline CDR1 reads LNHDA; CDR2 reads SQIVND (reference sequence). CDR3 size: 14 residues. Here the CDR3 reads CASSIGQGDEKLFF. CDR3 nucleotide sequence: TGTGCCAGTAGTATCGGACAGGGAGACGAAAAACTGTTTTTT.

V usage is TRBV6-5 and J usage is TRBJ1-6; no clear D. The CDR3 sequence is 14 residues long. V lost 4 bases, J lost 7 bases, and 11 bases lay in between. Germline lookup yields CDR1 MNHEY and CDR2 SVGAGI. The CDR3 region is CASSWSQSNSPLHF. The CDR3 DNA follows: TGTGCCAGCAGTTGGTCACAGAGCAATTCACCCCTCCACTTT.

The V and J genes are TRBV2 and TRBJ1-2, with 7 bases matching TRBD1. Per germline, CDR1 SNHLY and CDR2 FYNNEI. The CDR3 runs to 12 residues. J gave up 4 bases and V 8 bases, and 4 bases lay outside the gene matches. The CDR3: CASGWTGYGYTF. CDR3 DNA: TGTGCCAGCGGGTGGACAGGCTATGGCTACACCTTC.

This chain uses TRBV5-1 with TRBJ1-5; no reliable D call. The CDR3 runs to 13 residues. The germline gives CDR1 SGHRS, CDR2 YFSETQ. Trimming stripped 3 bases from V and 5 bases from J, with 9 bases between. The CDR3 loop is CASSSDGDQPQHF. In nucleotides, the CDR3 is TGCGCCAGCAGCTCGGACGGGGATCAGCCCCAGCATTTT.

CDR3 protein: CASTPAREQYF. CDR3 nucleotide sequence: TGTGCCAGCACCCCCGCCCGGGAGCAGTACTTC. This chain connects TRBV7-8 to TRBJ2-7; D not resolved. The CDR3 is 11 residues long. Between the trimmed V and J ends, which lost 7 bases and 7 bases, there was a span of 11 bases. Germline CDR1 reads SGHVS; CDR2 reads FQNEAQ.